Sequencing of this T cell receptor beta chain was carried out in a study of CD8 T cells in ankylosing spondylitis. This CDR3 comprises 15 residues. Trimming shortened V by 0 bases and J by 5 bases, and 14 bases separated the two germline ends. Germline CDR1 is SGHRS and CDR2 is YFSETQ. Overall study results and limits: In ankylosing spondylitis blood, a motif of about 8 highly homologous TCR beta variants appeared characteristic.

One entry per CDR3 protein, called by TCRdb with MiXCR from the 5' RACE reads. The sample includes approximately 550,000 distinct CDR3 sequences, 10% to 15% of them seen just once. This clonotype was found a few times. Its antigen is unknown. The sample taken for sequencing was blood, either unsorted or a sorted T cell fraction (not recorded which). The sequence was obtained from a male donor with ankylosing spondylitis. The chain recombines TRBV5-1 with TRBJ1-1, with a weak D call TRBD1 (5 bases). As DNA, the CDR3 is TGCGCCAGCAGCTTGGAAGGCAGGGCAGTTACTGAAGCTTTCTTT. Its protein product is CASSLEGRAVTEAFF.